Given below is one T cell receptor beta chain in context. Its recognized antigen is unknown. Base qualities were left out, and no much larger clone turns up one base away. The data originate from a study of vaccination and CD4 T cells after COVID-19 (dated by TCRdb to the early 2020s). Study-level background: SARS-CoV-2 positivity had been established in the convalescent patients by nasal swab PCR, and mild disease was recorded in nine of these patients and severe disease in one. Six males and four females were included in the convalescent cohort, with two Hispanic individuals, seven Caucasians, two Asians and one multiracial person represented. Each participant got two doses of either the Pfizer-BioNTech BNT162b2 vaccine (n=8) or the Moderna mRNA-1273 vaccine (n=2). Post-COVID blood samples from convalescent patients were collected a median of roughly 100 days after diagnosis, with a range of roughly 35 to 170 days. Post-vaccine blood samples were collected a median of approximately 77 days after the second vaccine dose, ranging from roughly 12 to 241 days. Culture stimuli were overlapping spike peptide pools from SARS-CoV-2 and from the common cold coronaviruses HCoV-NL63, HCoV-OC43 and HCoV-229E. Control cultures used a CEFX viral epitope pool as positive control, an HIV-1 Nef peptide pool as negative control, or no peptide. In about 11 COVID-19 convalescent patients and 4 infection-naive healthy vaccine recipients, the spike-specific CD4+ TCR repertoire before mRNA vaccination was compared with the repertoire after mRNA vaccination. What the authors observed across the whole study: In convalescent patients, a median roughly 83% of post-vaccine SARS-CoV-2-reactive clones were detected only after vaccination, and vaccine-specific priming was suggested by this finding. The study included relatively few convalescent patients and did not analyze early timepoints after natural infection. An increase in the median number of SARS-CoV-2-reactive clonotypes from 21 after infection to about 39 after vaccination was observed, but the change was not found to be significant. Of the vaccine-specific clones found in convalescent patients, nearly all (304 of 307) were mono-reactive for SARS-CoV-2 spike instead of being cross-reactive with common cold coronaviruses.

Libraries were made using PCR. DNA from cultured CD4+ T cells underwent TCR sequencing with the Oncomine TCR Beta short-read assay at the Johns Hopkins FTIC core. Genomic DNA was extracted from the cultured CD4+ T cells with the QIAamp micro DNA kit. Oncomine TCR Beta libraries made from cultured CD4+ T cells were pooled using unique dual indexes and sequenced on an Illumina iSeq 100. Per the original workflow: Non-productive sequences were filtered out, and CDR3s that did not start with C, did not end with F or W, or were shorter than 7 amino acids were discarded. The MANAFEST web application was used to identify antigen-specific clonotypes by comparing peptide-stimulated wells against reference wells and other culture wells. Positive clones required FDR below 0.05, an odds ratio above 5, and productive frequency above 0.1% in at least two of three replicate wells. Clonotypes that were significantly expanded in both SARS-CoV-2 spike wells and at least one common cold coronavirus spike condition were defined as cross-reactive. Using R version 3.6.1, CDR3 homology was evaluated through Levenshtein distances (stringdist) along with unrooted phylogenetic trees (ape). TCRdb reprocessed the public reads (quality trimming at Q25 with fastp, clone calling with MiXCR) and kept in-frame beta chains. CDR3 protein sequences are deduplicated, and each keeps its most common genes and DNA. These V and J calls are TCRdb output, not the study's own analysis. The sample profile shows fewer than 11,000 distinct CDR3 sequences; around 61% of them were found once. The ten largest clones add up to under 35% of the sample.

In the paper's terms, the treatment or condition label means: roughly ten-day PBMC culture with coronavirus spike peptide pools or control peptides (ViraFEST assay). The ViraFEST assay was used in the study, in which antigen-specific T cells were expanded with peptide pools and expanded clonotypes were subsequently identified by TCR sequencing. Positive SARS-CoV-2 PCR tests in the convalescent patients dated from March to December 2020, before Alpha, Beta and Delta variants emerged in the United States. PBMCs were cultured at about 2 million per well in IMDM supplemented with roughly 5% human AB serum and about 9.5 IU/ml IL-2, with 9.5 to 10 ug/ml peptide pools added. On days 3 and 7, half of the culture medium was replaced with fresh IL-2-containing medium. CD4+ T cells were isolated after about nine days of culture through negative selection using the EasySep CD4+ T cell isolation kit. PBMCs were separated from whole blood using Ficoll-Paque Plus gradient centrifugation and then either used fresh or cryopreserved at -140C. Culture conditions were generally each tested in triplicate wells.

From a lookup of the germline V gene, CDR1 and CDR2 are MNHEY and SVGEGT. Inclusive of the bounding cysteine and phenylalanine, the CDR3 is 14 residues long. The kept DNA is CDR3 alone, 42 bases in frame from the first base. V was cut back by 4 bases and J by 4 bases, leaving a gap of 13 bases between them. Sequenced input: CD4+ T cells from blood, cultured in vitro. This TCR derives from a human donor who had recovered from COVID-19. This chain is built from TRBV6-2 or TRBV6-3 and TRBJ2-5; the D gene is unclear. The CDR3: CASSSPRLTETQYF. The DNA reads TGTGCCAGCAGTTCCCCCCGCCTTACAGAGACCCAGTACTTC.